The 23 T cell receptor beta chains in this list originate from one sample, sequenced in a study of shared clonotypes between healthy human individuals. Clones were read by immunoSEQ multiplex PCR, and TCRdb kept only the in-frame ones, dropping some. The repertoire holds some 2.1 million clones, 95% seen once, with roughly 0.13% in the top ten. Sequenced: naive CD4+ T cells sorted from blood. Subset meaning: CD45RA+ positively selected. These receptors were taken from a man between 18 and 35 years old in good health.

This chain connects TRBV6-5 to TRBJ1-1, with TRBD1 as a possible D gene (5 bases). Germline CDR1 and CDR2: MNHEY and SVGAGI. The CDR3 extends over 13 amino acids. The V end was cut by 2 bases, the J end by 5 bases, with 9 bases between. CDR3 in DNA: TGTGCCAGCAGTTACATAGGGGTAACTGAAGCTTTCTTT. It translates to CASSYIGVTEAFF.

CDR3 residues: CAISQTGDNSPLHF. For the CDR3, the DNA is TGTGCCATCAGTCAAACAGGGGACAATTCACCCCTCCACTTT. The chain joins TRBV10-3 to TRBJ1-6; TRBD1 matches at 7 bases. V lost 5 bases and J lost 7; bases outside the gene matches: 5. Germline CDR1 reads ENHRY; CDR2 reads SYGVKD. This CDR3 spans 14 amino acids.

The chain employs TRBV5-1 and TRBJ2-2; TRBD1 agrees at 7 bases. The CDR3 totals 17 residues. V shed 0 bases and J 4 bases; nucleotides not matched to a gene: 9. The V gene's germline CDR1 is SGHRS and CDR2 YFSETQ. The CDR3 protein is CASSLEPRTGVTGELFF. The CDR3 nucleotides are TGCGCCAGCAGCTTGGAGCCCCGGACAGGAGTCACCGGGGAGCTGTTTTTT. Combining the CDR3 with reference TRBV5-1 and TRBJ2-2 gives the whole variable domain KAGVTQTPRYLIKTRGQQVTLSCSPISGHRSVSWYQQTPGQGLQFLFEYFSETQRNKGNFPGRFSGRQFSNSRSEMNVSTLELGDSALYLCASSLEPRTGVTGELFFGEGSRLTVL.

The gene calls are TRBV4-1 and TRBJ2-5; 7 bases match TRBD2. This CDR3 has 16 amino acids. The J segment lost 1 base and the V segment lost 4 bases, leaving 9 bases of the junction unmatched. Germline CDR1 reads MGHRA; CDR2 reads YSYEKL. The CDR3 region is CASSLGAAGTQETQYF. In DNA form, the CDR3 reads TGCGCCAGCAGCCTCGGAGCAGCGGGGACCCAAGAGACCCAGTACTTC.

V usage is TRBV5-1 and J usage is TRBJ2-1, with 12 bases lining up with TRBD2. V dropped 5 bases and J dropped 0; count of bases not matched to a gene: 3. In germline, CDR1 is SGHRS, CDR2 YFSETQ. There are 16 residues in the CDR3. The CDR3 loop is CASSRTSGISYNEQFF. CDR3 sequence (DNA): TGCGCCAGCAGTCGGACTAGCGGGATCTCCTACAATGAGCAGTTCTTC.

This clone has just one count. The J gene is TRBJ2-5, the V gene TRBV13; 7 bases agree with TRBD1. Trimming cost V 5 bases and J 5 bases; bases outside gene matches: 11. Germline V CDR1 and CDR2: PRHDT, FYEKMQ (reference sequence). The CDR3 is 15 residues long. The CDR3 is CASSEYRGFGETQYF. CDR3 nucleotide sequence: TGTGCCAGCAGCGAATACAGGGGTTTCGGGGAGACCCAGTACTTC.

The CDR3 here is CASSLQGHSYEQYF. The CDR3 DNA sequence: TGTGCCAGCAGCTTACAGGGGCACTCCTACGAGCAGTACTTC. This rearrangement joins TRBV7-9 to TRBJ2-7, with D perhaps TRBD1 (6 bases). Trimming stripped 2 bases from V and 0 bases from J, with 8 bases between. From germline, CDR1 is SEHNR and CDR2 FQNEAQ (reference sequence). The CDR3 length is 14 residues.

V and J are TRBV2 and TRBJ2-3; 11 bases are a match to TRBD2. The V segment lost 9 bases and the J segment 0 bases; nucleotides outside the gene matches: 5. CDR3 size: 15 residues. CDR1 SNHLY and CDR2 FYNNEI come from the germline V gene. CDR3 bases: TGTGCCAGGACTAGCGGGGACGCTAGCACAGATACGCAGTATTTT. Translated: CARTSGDASTDTQYF. The full variable domain, its missing parts supplied by reference TRBV2 and TRBJ2-3, is EPEVTQTPSHQVTQMGQEVILRCVPISNHLYFYWYRQILGQKVEFLVSFYNNEISEKSEIFDDQFSVERPDGSNFTLKIRSTKLEDSAMYFCARTSGDASTDTQYFGPGTRLTVL.

The gene calls are TRBV11-3 and TRBJ2-3, with D hard to call. The CDR3 has 14 amino acids. The V and J ends lost 2 bases and 0 bases respectively, with 6 bases between them. CDR1 and CDR2 (germline): SGHNT, YENEEA. The CDR3 spells CASSLFLSTDTQYF. In DNA, the CDR3 is TGTGCCAGCAGCTTATTTCTAAGCACAGATACGCAGTATTTT.

The chain links TRBV2 to TRBJ1-1; TRBD1 is a possible D gene (6 bases). The CDR3 is 13 residues long. Per the germline V gene, CDR1 is SNHLY and CDR2 is FYNNEI. The germline V and J ends were trimmed by 6 bases and 3 bases, with 11 bases remaining between them. The CDR3 reads CASSRQEDTEAFF. In DNA form, the CDR3 reads TGTGCCAGCAGCCGACAGGAGGACACTGAAGCTTTCTTT.

This chain uses TRBV5-4 with TRBJ2-3; 8 bases are shared with TRBD1. Germline CDR1 SGHNT, CDR2 YYREEE (reference sequence). V lost 3 bases and J lost 1; bases outside the gene matches: 4. The CDR3 has 15 residues. Here the CDR3 reads CASSSGQVRTDTQYF. Written as DNA, the CDR3 is TGTGCCAGCAGCTCGGGACAGGTCCGCACAGATACGCAGTATTTT.

CDR3: CASSEVLGQRSPSNQPQHF. The CDR3 DNA is TGTGCCAGCAGTGAAGTGTTAGGGCAGCGATCCCCATCCAATCAGCCCCAGCATTTT. This chain connects TRBV6-1 to TRBJ1-5; D gene unclear. The CDR3 extends over 19 amino acids. Deletions cut 1 base from V and 3 bases from J, with 22 bases between. From germline, CDR1 is MNHNS and CDR2 SASEGT.

The chain combines TRBV5-6 with TRBJ2-3; no reliable D call. Germline V gene data show CDR1 as SGHDT and CDR2 as YYEEEE. The V end was cut by 0 bases, the J end by 1 base, with 9 bases between. The CDR3 has 15 residues. The CDR3 DNA sequence: TGTGCCAGCAGCTTGGACTTGGACGGCACAGATACGCAGTATTTT. Translating it yields CASSLDLDGTDTQYF. Filled out from reference TRBV5-6 and TRBJ2-3, the complete variable domain reads DAGVTQSPTHLIKTRGQQVTLRCSPKSGHDTVSWYQQALGQGPQFIFQYYEEEERQRGNFPDRFSGHQFPNYSSELNVNALLLGDSALYLCASSLDLDGTDTQYFGPGTRLTVL.

V usage is TRBV18 and J usage is TRBJ2-2, with TRBD1 matching over 7 bases. The CDR3 length is 15 residues. Per germline, CDR1 KGHSH and CDR2 LQKENI. Trimming took 3 bases from V and 13 from J; bases not matched to a gene: 14. The CDR3 sequence: CASSPEDRLQVGLFF. The CDR3 bases are TGTGCCAGCTCACCTGAGGACAGGCTCCAAGTAGGGCTGTTTTTT.

This chain uses TRBV5-4 with TRBJ1-6; tentative D call: TRBD1 (5 bases). Germline V lookup: CDR1 SGHNT, CDR2 YYREEE (reference sequence). The CDR3 spans 15 residues. V shed 4 bases and J shed 14 bases, with 22 bases lying between them. The CDR3 spells CASSQIDRDVESLHF. The CDR3 DNA is TGTGCCAGCAGCCAAATAGACCGGGACGTTGAGTCCCTCCACTTT.

This clone was observed a single time. The chain has TRBV9 and TRBJ1-2; no clear D. Germline V lookup: CDR1 SGDLS, CDR2 YYNGEE. The CDR3 contains 12 residues. Trimming took 4 bases from V and 7 from J, leaving 11 bases between them. The CDR3 sequence is CASSLALGGYTF. CDR3 in DNA: TGTGCCAGCAGCCTGGCATTGGGTGGCTACACCTTC.

The chain links TRBV30 to TRBJ2-3, with D possibly TRBD2 on 6 matching bases. With 2 bases removed from V and 3 bases from J, the gap between germline ends came to 21 bases. Germline-derived CDR1 and CDR2 are GTSNPN and SVGIG (reference sequence). This CDR3 is built from 17 residues. The chain's CDR3 is CAWSRGGATPRTDTQYF. The CDR3 coding sequence is TGTGCCTGGAGTCGCGGCGGGGCAACCCCGAGGACAGATACGCAGTATTTT.

V is TRBV5-4 and J is TRBJ2-2; TRBD2 aligns across 13 bases. The germline gives CDR1 SGHNT, CDR2 YYREEE (reference sequence). The CDR3 extends over 16 amino acids. V trimming: 5 bases; J trimming: 4 bases; junction bases outside the gene matches: 5. The DNA of the CDR3 is TGTGCCAGCAGGGAACTAGCGGGAGGGATCACCGGGGAGCTGTTTTTT. This gives the protein CASRELAGGITGELFF.

The gene calls are TRBV6-5 and TRBJ1-3; the D is unclear. Germline CDR1 is MNHEY and CDR2 is SVGAGI. V was shortened by 0 bases and J by 0 bases, with 9 bases between the two germline ends. This CDR3 comprises 16 residues. Written as DNA, the CDR3 is TGTGCCAGCAGTTACTCGGCCCTGGACTCTGGAAACACCATATATTTT. It encodes CASSYSALDSGNTIYF.

The chain uses TRBV28 and TRBJ1-1; perhaps TRBD1 as D (5 bases). V lost 2 bases to trimming and J lost 0 bases, with 10 bases between them. The CDR3 spans 15 residues. Germline V gene lookup returns CDR1 MDHEN and CDR2 SYDVKM. For the CDR3, the DNA is TGTGCCAGCAGTTTAGTGTCAGGGCTGAACACTGAAGCTTTCTTT. Translated: CASSLVSGLNTEAFF.

The gene calls are TRBV5-6 and TRBJ1-5; 7 nucleotides line up with TRBD1. The CDR3 runs 17 residues. Trimming at V came to 2 bases and at J to 0 bases, leaving 8 bases not matched to a gene. CDR1 is SGHDT, CDR2 YYEEEE, per germline. The CDR3 region has the DNA TGTGCCAGCAGCTTCTGGGACAGATTCAATAGCAATCAGCCCCAGCATTTT. This encodes CASSFWDRFNSNQPQHF.

Concerning this clone: The same CDR3 is also encoded by other DNA sequences in this sample. The chain links TRBV27 to TRBJ1-2; D uncertain. Germline V gene sequence: CDR1 MNHEY, CDR2 SMNVEV (reference sequence). This CDR3 region has 13 residues. Trimming took 2 bases from V and 2 from J, leaving 6 bases between them. The CDR3 is CASSLRPNYGYTF. CDR3 nucleotide sequence: TGTGCCAGCAGTTTAAGACCAAACTATGGCTACACCTTC.

This clone has only one observation. The chain has TRBV27 and TRBJ1-6, with a weak D call TRBD1 (5 bases). Germline V CDR1 and CDR2: MNHEY, SMNVEV (reference sequence). This CDR3 contains 13 residues. Trimming shortened V by 6 bases and J by 6 bases, and 9 bases separated the two germline ends. The CDR3 is CASSQGSNSPLHF. CDR3 coding DNA: TGTGCCAGCAGCCAGGGCTCTAATTCACCCCTCCACTTT.